This T cell receptor (beta chain) was found in a study of immune evolution from preneoplasia to lung adenocarcinoma. Generated by immunoSEQ multiplex PCR, the TCRdb table keeps only in-frame clones and is missing some. The sample shows more than 9,000 clones, around 82% of them seen only once. The ends lost 10 bases at V and 4 bases at J; junction bases unmatched: 4. CDR1 is ENHRY and CDR2 is SYGVKD in the germline V gene. There are 12 residues in the CDR3. This TCR was recovered from a person aged 70 to 79 with lung adenocarcinoma. The sample taken for sequencing was FFPE minimally invasive lung adenocarcinoma tissue. The chain carries TRBV10-3 and TRBJ2-7; 10 positions match TRBD1. CDR3 sequence (DNA): TGTGCCACTATGGACAGGGGGTACGAGCAGTACTTC. Amino acid sequence: CATMDRGYEQYF.